The clone carrying this T cell receptor beta chain occurred many times. Its antigen is unidentified. This entry is derived from a study of human T cells and chemical hapten exposure. Overall study findings and caveats: With regard to DPC sensitization, TCRs above 1 in 1000 frequency did not change.

TCRdb re-derived calls from the RACE reads in MiXCR, one entry per CDR3 protein. The sample lists about 380,000 distinct CDR3 sequences, around 4.8% occurring once. Time point of the sample: patch test 1, 2 weeks after DPC sensitization. Treatment of the sample: therapeutic diphenylcyclopropenone sensitization with weekly scalp DPC. This TCR was sampled from a woman in her fifties or sixties with alopecia areata. Some clones in this sample may be carry-over from other donors' samples. Sequences were derived from whole blood, sampled in connection with sensitization to the hapten diphenylcyclopropenone (DPC).

The CDR3 here is CASSPNPFGLQETQYF. The DNA for the CDR3 is TGTGCCAGCAGCCCGAACCCGTTTGGTCTCCAAGAGACCCAGTACTTC. The chain carries TRBV9 and TRBJ2-5; D not certain. The germline gives CDR1 SGDLS, CDR2 YYNGEE. This CDR3 comprises 16 residues. Trimming pared 4 bases from V and 1 base from J, leaving 17 bases between.